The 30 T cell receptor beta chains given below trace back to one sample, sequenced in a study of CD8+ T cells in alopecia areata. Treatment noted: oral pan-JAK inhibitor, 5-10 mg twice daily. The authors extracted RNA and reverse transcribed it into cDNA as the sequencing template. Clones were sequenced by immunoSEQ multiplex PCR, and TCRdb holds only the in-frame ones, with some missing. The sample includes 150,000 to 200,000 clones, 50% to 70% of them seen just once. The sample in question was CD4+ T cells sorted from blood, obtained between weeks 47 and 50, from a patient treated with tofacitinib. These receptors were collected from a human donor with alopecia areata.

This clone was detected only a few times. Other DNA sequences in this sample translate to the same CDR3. The CDR3 nucleotides read TGCAGCGTTGGATCCACTGAAGCTTTCTTT. This gives the protein CSVGSTEAFF. The J gene is TRBJ1-1, the V gene TRBV29-1; D is unclear. The CDR3 loop spans 10 amino acids. Germline V lookup: CDR1 SQVTM, CDR2 ANQGSEA. V gave up 4 bases and J gave up 4 bases, with 4 bases separating them.

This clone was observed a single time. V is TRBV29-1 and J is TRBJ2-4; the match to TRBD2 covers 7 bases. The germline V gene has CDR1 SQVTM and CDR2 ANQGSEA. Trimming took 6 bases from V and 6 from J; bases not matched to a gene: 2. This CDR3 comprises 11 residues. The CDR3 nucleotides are TGCAGCGTGGCTAGCGGAAACATTCAGTACTTC. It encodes CSVASGNIQYF.

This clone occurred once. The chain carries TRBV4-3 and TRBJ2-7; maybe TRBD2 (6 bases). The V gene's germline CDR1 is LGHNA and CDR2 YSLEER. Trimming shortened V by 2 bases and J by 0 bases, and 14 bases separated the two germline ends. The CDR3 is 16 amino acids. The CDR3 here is CASSQPGDSTSYEQYF. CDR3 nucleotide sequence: TGCGCCAGCAGCCAACCCGGGGACTCAACCTCCTACGAGCAGTACTTC.

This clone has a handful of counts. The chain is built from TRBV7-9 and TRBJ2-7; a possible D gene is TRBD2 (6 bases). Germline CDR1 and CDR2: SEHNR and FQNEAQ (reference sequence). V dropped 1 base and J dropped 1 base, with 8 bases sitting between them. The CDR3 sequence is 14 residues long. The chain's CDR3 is CASSLDGGSYEQYF. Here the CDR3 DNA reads TGTGCCAGCAGCTTAGACGGAGGGTCCTACGAGCAGTACTTC.

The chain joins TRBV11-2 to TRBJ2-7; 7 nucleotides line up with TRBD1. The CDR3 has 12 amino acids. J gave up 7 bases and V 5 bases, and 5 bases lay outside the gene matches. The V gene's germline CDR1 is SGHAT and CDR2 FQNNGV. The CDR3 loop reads CASSPQGREQYF. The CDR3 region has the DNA TGTGCCAGCAGCCCACAGGGGCGGGAGCAGTACTTC.

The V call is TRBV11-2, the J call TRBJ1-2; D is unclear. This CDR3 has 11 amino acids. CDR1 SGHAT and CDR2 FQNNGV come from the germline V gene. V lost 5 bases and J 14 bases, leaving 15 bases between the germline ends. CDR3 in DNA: TGTGCCAGCAGCCCCCCACCTGGGGAAACCTTC. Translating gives CASSPPPGETF.

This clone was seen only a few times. The CDR3 region is CASRAWTGDNSPLHF. The CDR3 DNA is TGTGCCAGCAGGGCTTGGACAGGCGATAATTCACCCCTCCACTTT. The V call is TRBV6-5, the J call TRBJ1-6, with 7 bases lining up with TRBD1. CDR3 length: 15 residues. Per germline, CDR1 MNHEY and CDR2 SVGAGI. Trimming cost V 6 bases and J 5 bases; bases outside gene matches: 7.

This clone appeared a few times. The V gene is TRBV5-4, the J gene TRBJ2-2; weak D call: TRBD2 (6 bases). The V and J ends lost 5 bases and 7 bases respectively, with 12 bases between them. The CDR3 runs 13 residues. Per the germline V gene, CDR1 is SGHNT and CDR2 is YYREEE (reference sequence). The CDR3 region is CASSYSGVGELFF. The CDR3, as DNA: TGTGCCAGCAGTTATAGCGGAGTCGGGGAGCTGTTTTTT. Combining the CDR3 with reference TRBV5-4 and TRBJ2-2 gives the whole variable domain ETGVTQSPTHLIKTRGQQVTLRCSSQSGHNTVSWYQQALGQGPQFIFQYYREEENGRGNFPPRFSGLQFPNYSSELNVNALELDDSALYLCASSYSGVGELFFGEGSRLTVL.

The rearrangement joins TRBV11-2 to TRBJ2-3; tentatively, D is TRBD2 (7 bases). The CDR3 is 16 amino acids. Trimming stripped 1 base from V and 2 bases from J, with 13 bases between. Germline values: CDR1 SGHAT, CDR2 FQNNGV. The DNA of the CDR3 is TGTGCCAGCAGCTTAGGGGCGGGGGCTACCACAGATACGCAGTATTTT. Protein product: CASSLGAGATTDTQYF.

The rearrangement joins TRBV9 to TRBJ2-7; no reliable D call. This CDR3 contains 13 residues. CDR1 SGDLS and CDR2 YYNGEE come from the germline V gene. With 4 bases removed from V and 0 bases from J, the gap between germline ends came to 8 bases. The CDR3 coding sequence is TGTGCCAGCAGCCCAGCCCCCTCCTACGAGCAGTACTTC. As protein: CASSPAPSYEQYF.

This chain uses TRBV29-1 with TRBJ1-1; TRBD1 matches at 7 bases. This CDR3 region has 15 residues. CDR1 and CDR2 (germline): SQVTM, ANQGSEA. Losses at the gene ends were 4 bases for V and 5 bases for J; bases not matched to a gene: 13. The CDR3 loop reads CSVVRPDRVGTEAFF. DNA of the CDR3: TGCAGCGTTGTCCGGCCTGACAGGGTGGGAACTGAAGCTTTCTTT.

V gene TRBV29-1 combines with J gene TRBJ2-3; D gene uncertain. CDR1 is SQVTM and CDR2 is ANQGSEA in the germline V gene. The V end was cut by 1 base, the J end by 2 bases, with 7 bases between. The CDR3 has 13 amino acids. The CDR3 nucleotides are TGCAGCGTTGAAGGGCGGATCACAGATACGCAGTATTTT. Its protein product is CSVEGRITDTQYF.

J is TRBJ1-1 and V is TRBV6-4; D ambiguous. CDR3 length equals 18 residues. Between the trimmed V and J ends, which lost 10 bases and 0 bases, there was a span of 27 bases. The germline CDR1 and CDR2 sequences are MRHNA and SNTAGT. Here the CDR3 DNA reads TGTGCCAACCGAGCACCCACGCATAGGTTGCACATGAACACTGAAGCTTTCTTT. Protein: CANRAPTHRLHMNTEAFF.

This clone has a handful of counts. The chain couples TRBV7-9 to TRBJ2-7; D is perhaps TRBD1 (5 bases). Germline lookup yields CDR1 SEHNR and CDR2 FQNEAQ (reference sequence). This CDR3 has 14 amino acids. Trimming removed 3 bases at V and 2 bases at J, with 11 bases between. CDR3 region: CASSLVGQPYEQYF. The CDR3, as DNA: TGTGCCAGCAGCTTGGTGGGGCAGCCCTACGAGCAGTACTTC.

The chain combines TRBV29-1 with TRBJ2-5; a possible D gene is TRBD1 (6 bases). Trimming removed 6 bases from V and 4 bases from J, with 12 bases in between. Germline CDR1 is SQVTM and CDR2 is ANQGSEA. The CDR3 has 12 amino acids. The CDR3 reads CSVNQGRETQYF. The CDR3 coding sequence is TGCAGCGTAAACCAGGGGCGAGAGACCCAGTACTTC.

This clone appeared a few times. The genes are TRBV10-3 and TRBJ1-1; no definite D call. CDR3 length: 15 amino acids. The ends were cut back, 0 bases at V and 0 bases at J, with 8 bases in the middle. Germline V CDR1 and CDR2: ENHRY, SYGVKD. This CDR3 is CAISESGRVNTEAFF. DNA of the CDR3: TGTGCCATCAGTGAGTCGGGCCGGGTGAACACTGAAGCTTTCTTT.

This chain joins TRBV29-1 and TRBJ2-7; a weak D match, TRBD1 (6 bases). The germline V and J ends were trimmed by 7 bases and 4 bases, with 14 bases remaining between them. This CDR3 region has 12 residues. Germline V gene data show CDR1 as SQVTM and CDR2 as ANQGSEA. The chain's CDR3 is CSATDSAYEQYF. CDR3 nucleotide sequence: TGCAGCGCCACGGACAGCGCGTACGAGCAGTACTTC.

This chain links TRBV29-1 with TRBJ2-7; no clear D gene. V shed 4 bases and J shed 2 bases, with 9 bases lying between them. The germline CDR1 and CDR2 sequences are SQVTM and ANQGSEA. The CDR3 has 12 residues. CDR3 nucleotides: TGCAGCGTTGTTATAGAAACCTACGAGCAGTACTTC. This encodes CSVVIETYEQYF.

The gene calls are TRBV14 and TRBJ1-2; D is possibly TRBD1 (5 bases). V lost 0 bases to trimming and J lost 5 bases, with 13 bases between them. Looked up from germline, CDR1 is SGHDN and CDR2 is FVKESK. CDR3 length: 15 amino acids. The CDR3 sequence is CASSQDAGEWYGYTF. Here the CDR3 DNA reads TGTGCCAGCAGCCAAGATGCGGGGGAGTGGTATGGCTACACCTTC. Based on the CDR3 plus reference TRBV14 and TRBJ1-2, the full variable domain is EAGVTQFPSHSVIEKGQTVTLRCDPISGHDNLYWYRRVMGKEIKFLLHFVKESKQDESGMPNNRFLAERTGGTYSTLKVQPAELEDSGVYFCASSQDAGEWYGYTFGSGTRLTVV.

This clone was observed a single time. The CDR3 region has the DNA TGTGCCAGCAGTGAAGGGGGTAGGGGGGAGGAAGCTTTCTTT. Translating it yields CASSEGGRGEEAFF. The rearrangement links TRBV25-1 to TRBJ1-1, with D perhaps matching TRBD1 (6 bases). V lost 2 bases and J 8 bases, leaving 15 bases between the germline ends. The V gene's germline CDR1 is MGHDK and CDR2 SYGVNS. This CDR3 has 14 residues.

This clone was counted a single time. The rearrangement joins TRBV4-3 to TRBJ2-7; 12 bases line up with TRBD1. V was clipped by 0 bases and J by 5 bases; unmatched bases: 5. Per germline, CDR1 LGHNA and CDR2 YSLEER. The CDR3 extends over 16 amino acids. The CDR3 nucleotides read TGCGCCAGCAGCCAAGATCTGGGACAGGGGGCCCACGAGCAGTACTTC. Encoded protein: CASSQDLGQGAHEQYF.

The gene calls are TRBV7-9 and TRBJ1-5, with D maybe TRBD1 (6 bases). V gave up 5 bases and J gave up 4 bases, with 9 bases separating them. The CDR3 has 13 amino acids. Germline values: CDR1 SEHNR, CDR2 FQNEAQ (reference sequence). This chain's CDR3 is CASSTQGNQPQHF. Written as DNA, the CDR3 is TGTGCCAGCAGCACACAGGGAAATCAGCCCCAGCATTTT.

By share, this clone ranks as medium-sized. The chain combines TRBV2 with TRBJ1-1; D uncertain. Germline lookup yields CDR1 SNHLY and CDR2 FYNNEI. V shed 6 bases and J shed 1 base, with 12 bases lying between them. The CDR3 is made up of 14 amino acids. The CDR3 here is CASSVGMPNTEAFF. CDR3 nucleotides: TGTGCCAGCAGCGTAGGGATGCCGAACACTGAAGCTTTCTTT.

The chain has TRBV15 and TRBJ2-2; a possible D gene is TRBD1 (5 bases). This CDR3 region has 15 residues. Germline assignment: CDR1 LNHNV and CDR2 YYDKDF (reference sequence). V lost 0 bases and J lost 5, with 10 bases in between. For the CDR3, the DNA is TGTGCCACCAGCAGAGACACCAGGGAAACCGGGGAGCTGTTTTTT. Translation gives CATSRDTRETGELFF.

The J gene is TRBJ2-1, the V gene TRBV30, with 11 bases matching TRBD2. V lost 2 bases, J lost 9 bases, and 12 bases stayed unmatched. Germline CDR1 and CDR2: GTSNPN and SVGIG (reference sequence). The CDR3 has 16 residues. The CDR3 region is CAWSRTSGGVVSEQFF. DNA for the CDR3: TGTGCCTGGAGTCGAACTAGCGGGGGAGTAGTAAGTGAGCAGTTCTTC.

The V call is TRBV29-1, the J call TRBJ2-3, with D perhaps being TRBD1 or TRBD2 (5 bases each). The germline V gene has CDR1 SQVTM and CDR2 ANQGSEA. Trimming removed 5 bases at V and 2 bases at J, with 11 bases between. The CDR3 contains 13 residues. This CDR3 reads CSVSGLYTDTQYF. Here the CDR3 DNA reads TGCAGCGTTTCGGGGCTATACACAGATACGCAGTATTTT.

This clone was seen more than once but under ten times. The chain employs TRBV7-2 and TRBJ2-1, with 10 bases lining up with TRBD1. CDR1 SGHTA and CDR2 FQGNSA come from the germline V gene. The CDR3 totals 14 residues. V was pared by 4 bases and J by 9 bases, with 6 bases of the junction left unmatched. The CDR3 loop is CASSSGQGSPEQFF. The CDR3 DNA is TGTGCCAGCAGCTCGGGACAGGGGTCCCCTGAGCAGTTCTTC.

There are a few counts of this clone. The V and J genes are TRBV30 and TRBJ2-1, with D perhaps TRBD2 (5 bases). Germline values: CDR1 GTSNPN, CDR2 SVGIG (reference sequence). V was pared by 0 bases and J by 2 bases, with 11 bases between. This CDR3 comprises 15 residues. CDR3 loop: CAWSVRGIPYNEQFF. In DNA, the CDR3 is TGTGCCTGGAGTGTACGAGGGATCCCCTACAATGAGCAGTTCTTC. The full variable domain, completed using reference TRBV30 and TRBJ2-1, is SQTIHQWPATLVQPVGSPLSLECTVEGTSNPNLYWYRQAAGRGLQLLFYSVGIGQISSEVPQNLSASRPQDRQFILSSKKLLLSDSGFYLCAWSVRGIPYNEQFFGPGTRLTVL.

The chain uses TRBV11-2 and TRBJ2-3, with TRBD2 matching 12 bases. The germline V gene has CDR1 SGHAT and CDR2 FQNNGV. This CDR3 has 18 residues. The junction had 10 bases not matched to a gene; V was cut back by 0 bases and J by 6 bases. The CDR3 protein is CASSLEDRLAGAPDTQYF. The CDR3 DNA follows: TGTGCCAGCAGCTTAGAGGACCGACTAGCGGGGGCCCCCGATACGCAGTATTTT.

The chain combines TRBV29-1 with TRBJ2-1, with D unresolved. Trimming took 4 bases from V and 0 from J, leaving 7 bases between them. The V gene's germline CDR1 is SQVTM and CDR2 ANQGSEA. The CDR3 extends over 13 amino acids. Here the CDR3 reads CSVGVVSYNEQFF. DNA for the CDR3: TGCAGCGTTGGGGTGGTCTCCTACAATGAGCAGTTCTTC.